Below, 32 T cell receptor beta chains from the same sample are listed, as sequenced in a study of regulatory T cells in long-lasting Graves disease. Libraries of TCR beta came from iRepertoire HTBI primers plus Arm-PCR of CDR3 regions. Each CDR3 protein gets one entry after TCRdb re-called the multiplex PCR reads with MiXCR. The sample yields 400,000 to 450,000 distinct CDR3 sequences, roughly 15% seen once. Time point given: newly diagnosed GD, antithyroid drugs for less than 3 months. Following extraction of RNA from PBMCs, that RNA was used to make the TCR library. These sequences were also reported in another study, on T cells in Graves' hyperthyroidism and ophthalmopathy.

The input for sequencing was peripheral blood mononuclear cells (PBMCs), taken at new diagnosis, from a patient treated with antithyroid drugs. All receptors derive from a woman in her thirties with Graves disease.

This clonotype was counted at least ten times. The chain combines TRBV28 with TRBJ1-1; 9 bases are a match to TRBD1. V lost 6 bases to trimming and J lost 6 bases; unmatched junction nucleotides: 8. Germline V gene sequence: CDR1 MDHEN, CDR2 SYDVKM. This CDR3 comprises 14 residues. The CDR3 DNA reads TGTGCCAGCAGGGGACCGGGACAGGGATCTGAAGCTTTCTTT. This encodes CASRGPGQGSEAFF.

The rearrangement uses TRBV29-1 and TRBJ2-5; D remains unclear. Germline-derived CDR1 and CDR2 are SQVTM and ANQGSEA. V lost 0 bases, J lost 10 bases, and 12 bases lay in between. The CDR3 length is 12 residues. CDR3 sequence reads: CSVEDHSGFQYF. In DNA, the CDR3 is TGCAGCGTTGAAGATCATTCGGGCTTCCAGTACTTC.

Only a few counts were recorded for this clonotype. The chain is built from TRBV27 and TRBJ2-5; D gene unclear. Germline assignment: CDR1 MNHEY and CDR2 SMNVEV (reference sequence). V dropped 5 bases and J dropped 5 bases, with 9 bases sitting between them. The CDR3 length is 12 residues. DNA of the CDR3: TGTGCCAGCAGTAACCTTTTGGAGACCCAGTACTTC. This translates into CASSNLLETQYF.

This clonotype was recorded many times. The rearrangement links TRBV27 to TRBJ2-7, with D perhaps TRBD2 (5 bases). Germline CDR1 is MNHEY and CDR2 is SMNVEV (reference sequence). Trimming shortened V by 0 bases and J by 2 bases, and 20 bases separated the two germline ends. This CDR3 region has 18 residues. CDR3 nucleotides: TGTGCCAGCAGTTTATCTGCGGGCGTTGGCCGTAATCCCTACGAGCAGTACTTC. This translates into CASSLSAGVGRNPYEQYF.

The sample holds a few counts of this clonotype. This chain links TRBV5-1 with TRBJ1-1, with TRBD1 matching over 7 bases. Trimming cost V 1 base and J 4 bases; bases outside gene matches: 10. Germline V gives CDR1 SGHRS, CDR2 YFSETQ. CDR3 size: 16 residues. CDR3 sequence: CASSLWGRGLGTEAFF. Here the CDR3 DNA reads TGCGCCAGCAGCTTGTGGGGTAGGGGGCTGGGCACTGAAGCTTTCTTT.

A remark on this clonotype: This may come from a read error, since a much larger clone is one base off. V gene TRBV13 combines with J gene TRBJ2-2; D might be TRBD2 (5 bases). The CDR3 covers 15 residues. In germline, CDR1 is PRHDT, CDR2 FYEKMQ (reference sequence). Here the CDR3 reads CASSLAGSNAGELFF. CDR3 bases: TGTGCCAGCAGCTTAGCGGGATCGAACGCCGGGGAGCTGTTTTTT.

This rearrangement joins TRBV19 to TRBJ1-5; D gene unclear. Trimming stripped 4 bases from V and 8 bases from J, with 18 bases between. Germline CDR1 LNHDA, CDR2 SQIVND (reference sequence). There are 15 residues in the CDR3. CDR3 amino acids: CASSSLIGKMEPQHF. The CDR3 DNA reads as TGTGCCAGTAGTAGCTTAATAGGGAAGATGGAGCCCCAGCATTTT.

This clonotype occurred many times. DNA for the CDR3: TGTGCCAGCAGCTTCCTAGCGGGAGGGGATGAGCAGTTCTTC. As protein: CASSFLAGGDEQFF. The chain is built from TRBV11-2 and TRBJ2-1; 12 bases match TRBD2. J was trimmed by 8 bases and V by 3 bases; bases with no gene match: 2. The CDR3 length is 14 residues. The V gene's germline CDR1 is SGHAT and CDR2 FQNNGV.

Judged by abundance, this clonotype is medium-sized. The rearrangement joins TRBV7-9 to TRBJ2-3; 7 nucleotides agree with TRBD1. After removal of 6 bases from V and 5 bases from J, the junction contained 2 bases not matched to a gene. The CDR3 is made up of 12 amino acids. Germline lookup yields CDR1 SEHNR and CDR2 FQNEAQ (reference sequence). Here the CDR3 reads CASSPGGDTQYF. The CDR3 DNA reads as TGTGCCAGCAGTCCAGGGGGAGATACGCAGTATTTT.

The sample holds a few counts of this clonotype. V gene TRBV6-5 combines with J gene TRBJ1-1; D is perhaps TRBD1 (5 bases). Germline V gene data show CDR1 as MNHEY and CDR2 as SVGAGI. The CDR3 consists of 16 residues. V was trimmed by 0 bases and J by 7 bases, leaving 18 bases between them. In nucleotides, the CDR3 is TGTGCCAGCAGTTACTCGAAGGGGCGAGAGAGGGTTGAAGCTTTCTTT. It codes for CASSYSKGRERVEAFF.

This clonotype was seen more than once but under ten times. V gene TRBV20-1 combines with J gene TRBJ1-6, with D maybe TRBD1 (5 bases). Germline V gene data show CDR1 as DFQATT and CDR2 as SNEGSKA (reference sequence). The CDR3 covers 14 residues. V gave up 0 bases and J gave up 5 bases, with 8 bases separating them. The CDR3 region has the DNA TGCAGTGCTAGAGATCTACAGGATAATTCACCCCTCCACTTT. As protein: CSARDLQDNSPLHF.

Concerning this clonotype: This sequence may be a read error, since a much larger clone differs from it by one base. The rearrangement links TRBV24-1 to TRBJ2-1; 7 bases map to TRBD1. CDR1 is KGHDR and CDR2 is SFDVKD in the germline V gene. CDR3 length equals 13 residues. The V and J ends lost 7 bases and 3 bases, in that order; junction bases with no gene match: 2. The CDR3 is CATSRDSYNEQFF. The CDR3 nucleotides read TGTGCCACCAGCCGGGACAGCTACAATGAGCAGTTCTTC.

This clonotype appeared a few times. The chain combines TRBV14 with TRBJ2-1; D perhaps matches TRBD1 (5 bases). The CDR3 has 16 residues. CDR1 is SGHDN and CDR2 is FVKESK in the germline V gene. Trimming pared 0 bases from V and 6 bases from J, leaving 15 bases between. The CDR3 here is CASSQDLGHPGNEQFF. The CDR3, as DNA: TGTGCCAGCAGCCAAGATCTGGGGCACCCGGGCAATGAGCAGTTCTTC.

This clonotype was counted ten times or more. V and J are TRBV3-1 and TRBJ2-7, with 10 bases matching TRBD2. V gave up 2 bases and J gave up 4 bases; unmatched junction bases: 8. This CDR3 spans 16 amino acids. Germline V lookup: CDR1 LGHDT, CDR2 YNNKEL (reference sequence). This CDR3 is CASSQPRTSGMYEQYF. The CDR3 DNA is TGTGCCAGCAGCCAACCCCGGACTAGCGGTATGTACGAGCAGTACTTC.

This clonotype appeared many times. V is TRBV12-3 or TRBV12-4 and J is TRBJ2-7, with TRBD1 identical over 7 bases. The CDR3 spans 15 residues. V shed 3 bases and J 2 bases; nucleotides not matched to a gene: 7. Here the CDR3 DNA reads TGTGCCAGCAGTTTTCATGTGGACAGGCCCTACGAGCAGTACTTC. This gives the protein CASSFHVDRPYEQYF.

Many counts were recorded for this clonotype. The chain joins TRBV7-9 to TRBJ2-1; D gene unclear. Germline CDR1 reads SEHNR; CDR2 reads FQNEAQ (reference sequence). This CDR3 comprises 13 residues. Trimming removed 6 bases at V and 4 bases at J, with 10 bases between. The CDR3 is CASRITEYNEQFF. As DNA, the CDR3 is TGTGCCAGCAGAATTACAGAGTACAATGAGCAGTTCTTC.

This clonotype was recorded many times. The V gene is TRBV6-5, the J gene TRBJ2-7; 9 nucleotides agree with TRBD1. The CDR3 runs 18 residues. Germline V gene data show CDR1 as MNHEY and CDR2 as SVGAGI. Trimming removed 2 bases from V and 3 bases from J; junction bases left unmatched: 14. For the CDR3, the DNA is TGTGCCAGCAGTTACGGGATCGACAGGGGGGGTCTTGTCTACGAGCAGTACTTC. This codes for CASSYGIDRGGLVYEQYF.

This clonotype has more than one count but fewer than ten. J is TRBJ1-5 and V is TRBV20-1, with D hard to call. Germline assignment: CDR1 DFQATT and CDR2 SNEGSKA (reference sequence). V lost 2 bases and J 7 bases, leaving 15 bases between the germline ends. The CDR3 has 14 residues. The CDR3 DNA sequence: TGCAGTGCTAGATCACCCGGCCAGAGACAGCCCCAGCATTTT. This translates into CSARSPGQRQPQHF.

In this sample, this clonotype turned up many times. The rearrangement links TRBV7-9 to TRBJ2-7; no firm D call. The CDR3 covers 14 residues. CDR1 is SEHNR, CDR2 FQNEAQ, per germline (reference sequence). V lost 6 bases and J 3 bases, leaving 15 bases between the germline ends. The CDR3 nucleotides are TGTGCCAGCAGTTTGGGTCTAAGTCTCTACGAGCAGTACTTC. This gives the protein CASSLGLSLYEQYF. Together with reference TRBV7-9 and TRBJ2-7, the CDR3 gives the full variable domain: DTGVSQNPRHKITKRGQNVTFRCDPISEHNRLYWYRQTLGQGPEFLTYFQNEAQLEKSRLLSDRFSAERPKGSFSTLEIQRTEQGDSAMYLCASSLGLSLYEQYFGPGTRLTVT.

Ten or more counts support this clonotype. The chain combines TRBV11-2 with TRBJ2-5, with D unclear. CDR3 length: 15 residues. Germline-derived CDR1 and CDR2 are SGHAT and FQNNGV. V dropped 0 bases and J dropped 3 bases, with 11 bases sitting between them. The CDR3 DNA follows: TGTGCCAGCAGCTTAGAGTTTAGCTTGGAAGAGACCCAGTACTTC. Translation: CASSLEFSLEETQYF.

The sample holds a few counts of this clonotype. J is TRBJ2-1 and V is TRBV5-5, with 8 bases identical to TRBD2. The V segment lost 2 bases and the J segment 4 bases; nucleotides outside the gene matches: 8. This CDR3 is built from 16 residues. Germline values: CDR1 SGHKS, CDR2 YYEKEE (reference sequence). In DNA, the CDR3 is TGTGCCAGCAGCTTCCGCCCGGGAGGGGGGTACAATGAGCAGTTCTTC. Its translation is CASSFRPGGGYNEQFF.

The genes are TRBV4-3 and TRBJ2-1; 13 bases align to TRBD2. There are 16 residues in the CDR3. Germline CDR1 LGHNA, CDR2 YSLEER. V dropped 5 bases and J dropped 7; count of bases not matched to a gene: 8. CDR3 nucleotide sequence: TGCGCCAGCAGCTCACCGGGACTAGCGGGAAGAAATGAGCAGTTCTTC. Translated, it gives CASSSPGLAGRNEQFF.

The rearrangement links TRBV20-1 to TRBJ2-7; TRBD2 matches 7 bases. CDR1 DFQATT and CDR2 SNEGSKA come from the germline V gene (reference sequence). The CDR3 sequence is 17 residues long. Written as DNA, the CDR3 is TGCACCATGATCCGGCGGGAGACCGGGAGAATAGTTTACGAGCAGTACTTC. Translating gives CTMIRRETGRIVYEQYF.

This clonotype was counted ten times or more. The rearrangement joins TRBV20-1 to TRBJ2-3, with a tentative D call TRBD2 (5 bases). The ends were cut back, 2 bases at V and 3 bases at J, with 6 bases in the middle. Looked up from germline, CDR1 is DFQATT and CDR2 is SNEGSKA (reference sequence). This CDR3 contains 12 residues. CDR3 coding DNA: TGCAGTGCTAGAAGAGGGACAGATACGCAGTATTTT. Its protein is CSARRGTDTQYF.

This clonotype appeared many times. A junction end diverges from the germline sequence, so it may reflect a read error. This chain links TRBV5-1 with TRBJ1-1; the match to TRBD1 covers 8 bases. CDR1 and CDR2 from the germline V gene are SGHRS and YFSETQ. The CDR3 length is 16 residues. The CDR3: CASSLDGRGLNTEAFF. The CDR3 DNA sequence: TGTGCCAGCAGCTTGGACGGCAGGGGGCTGAACACTGAAGCTTTCTTT. Supplemented by reference TRBV5-1 and TRBJ1-1, the full variable domain reads KAGVTQTPRYLIKTRGQQVTLSCSPISGHRSVSWYQQTPGQGLQFLFEYFSETQRNKGNFPGRFSGRQFSNSRSEMNVSTLELGDSALYLCASSLDGRGLNTEAFFGQGTRLTVV.

This clonotype was detected many times. The chain employs TRBV30 and TRBJ2-5; D is ambiguous. V dropped 1 base and J dropped 5 bases, with 11 bases sitting between them. CDR3 size: 13 residues. Germline-derived CDR1 and CDR2 are GTSNPN and SVGIG (reference sequence). The CDR3 loop is CAWSGLVGETQYF. The CDR3, as DNA: TGTGCCTGGAGTGGGCTAGTCGGGGAGACCCAGTACTTC.

This clonotype was found many times. The rearrangement links TRBV6-5 to TRBJ1-5; a possible D gene is TRBD1 (5 bases). Germline V lookup: CDR1 MNHEY, CDR2 SVGAGI. Trimming cost V 0 bases and J 0 bases, with 12 bases left between them. This CDR3 is 17 amino acids long. This chain's CDR3 is CASSYSKQVYSNQPQHF. The CDR3 DNA reads as TGTGCCAGCAGTTACTCCAAACAGGTATATAGCAATCAGCCCCAGCATTTT.

This clonotype was seen ten or more times. The CDR3 coding sequence is TGTGCCAGCAGCTTTTACGGGAGAGGGGAGCAGTTCTTC. It specifies CASSFYGRGEQFF. The chain couples TRBV7-3 to TRBJ2-3, with D tentatively TRBD2 (6 bases). The end of the DNA fits TRBJ2-1 better, so the J call may be wrong. Germline V gene sequence: CDR1 SGHTA, CDR2 FQGTGA. The CDR3 consists of 13 residues.

The chain recombines TRBV19 with TRBJ1-3, with D hard to call. This CDR3 has 14 residues. Germline loops: CDR1 LNHDA, CDR2 SQIVND (reference sequence). V was trimmed by 2 bases and J by 0 bases, leaving 5 bases between them. CDR3 DNA: TGTGCCAGTAGTATAACAGACTCTGGAAACACCATATATTTT. Its translation is CASSITDSGNTIYF.

This clonotype was picked up many times. The chain joins TRBV27 to TRBJ2-1; D unresolved. Trimming pared 8 bases from V and 5 bases from J, leaving 25 bases between. The CDR3 extends over 17 amino acids. CDR1 is MNHEY, CDR2 SMNVEV, per germline (reference sequence). The CDR3 spells CASARRQTVVTDNEQFF. The CDR3 DNA sequence: TGTGCCAGCGCCCGTAGGCAAACCGTAGTAACAGACAATGAGCAGTTCTTC.

This chain joins TRBV10-3 and TRBJ1-1; no clear D gene. CDR1 is ENHRY and CDR2 is SYGVKD in the germline V gene. Trimming pared 6 bases from V and 2 bases from J, leaving 16 bases between. The CDR3 length is 15 residues. The CDR3: CAIRPGLSVNTEAFF. In nucleotides, the CDR3 is TGTGCCATCAGACCGGGGTTGAGCGTAAACACTGAAGCTTTCTTT.

On this clonotype: This may be a read error: a much more frequent sequence differs by one nucleotide. The chain couples TRBV18 to TRBJ2-7; weak D call: TRBD2 (5 bases). Per the germline V gene, CDR1 is KGHSH and CDR2 is LQKENI. The length of the CDR3 is 13 residues. The CDR3 loop is CASSPREPYEPYF. The CDR3 DNA follows: TGTGCCAGCTCACCACGGGAGCCCTACGAGCCGTACTTC.